Sequencing of this T cell receptor beta chain was carried out in a study of sequential checkpoint blockade in melanoma. The assay was immunoSEQ multiplex PCR, and TCRdb's table has in-frame clones only and misses some. This table holds over 9,500 clones, less than 70% found once. The table lists this clone with a few counts. With 5 bases clipped from V and 0 bases from J, the junction kept 11 bases outside the gene matches. From germline, CDR1 is SGHTS and CDR2 YDEGEE. The CDR3 is 17 amino acids. Treatment specified: randomized to nivolumab then ipilimumab (arm A) or the reverse (arm B). This chain links TRBV5-8 with TRBJ2-1; 7 positions agree with TRBD2. Source: CD8+ T cells sorted from blood (inferred from file names), taken from a patient given nivolumab and ipilimumab in sequence. The origin of this receptor is a human donor with melanoma. The chain's CDR3 is CASRRTSALSSYNEQFF. The CDR3 region has the DNA TGTGCCAGCAGGCGAACTAGCGCCCTCAGCTCCTACAATGAGCAGTTCTTC.